The TCR beta chain described here comes from a study of T cells expressing NK-cell markers. On the study more broadly: Just one sequenced donor of eight was HCMV-seronegative, while seven were seropositive.

The length of the CDR3 is 16 residues. Looked up from germline, CDR1 is MDHEN and CDR2 is SYDVKM. The cDNA for TCR beta came from 5'RACE template switching with UMIs. One entry per CDR3 protein, without DNA, is what TCRdb gives after re-calling the 5' RACE reads. The sample includes under 600,000 distinct CDR3 sequences. The V and J genes are TRBV28 and TRBJ2-1; as DNA is missing, the TRBD2 call by TCRdb cannot be tested. Sequencing was carried out using blood T cells: a sorted CD56 or NKG2C T cell subset, CD4+ or CD8+ T cells, or bulk PBMC T cells (not recorded which). The sequence was obtained from a woman in her forties or fifties in good health. The CDR3 sequence: CASSFASGGSGNEQFF.